This record concerns one T cell receptor beta chain sequence. Antigen specificity is unknown. This CDR3 spans 15 amino acids. Trimming took 5 bases from V and 3 from J, leaving 17 bases between them. From germline, CDR1 is SGHVS and CDR2 FQNEAQ. This record comes from a study of cytomegalovirus exposure and HLA in healthy donors. PCR was performed using 60 Vbeta and 13 Jbeta primers. Some clones are missing from TCRdb's copy, which holds only in-frame ones; the method was immunoSEQ multiplex PCR. The sample carries about 250,000 clones, approximately 80% recorded once. Study-level findings and limits: Data from an earlier analysis indicated that most TCR beta V segments were productive either about 90% or about 30% of the time. It is likely that the observed cluster of highly shared sequence variants was a sequencing artifact.

The chain couples TRBV7-8 to TRBJ2-7; the D gene is possibly TRBD1 (6 bases). The source material was PBMCs. This receptor was taken from a girl aged 2-10 years in good health and CMV-seronegative. The CDR3 bases are TGTGCCAGCAGCCCCGCTAGGGGGTCCGTCTACGAGCAGTACTTC. This encodes CASSPARGSVYEQYF.